These T cell receptor beta chains were read from a single sample in a study of T-cell reconstitution after alpha-beta-depleted transplantation in children. TCRdb re-called the PCR reads through MiXCR, storing one row per CDR3 protein. The sample has 200,000 to 250,000 distinct CDR3 sequences; roughly 8.2% are singletons. Specimen: PBMCs, mostly from graft donor cells, collected 180 days after TCRalphabeta/CD19-depleted stem cell transplant. The source is a male patient younger than 18 who had a stem cell transplant for acute lymphoblastic leukemia, so the T cells may come from the graft donor. The CDR3 runs from the conserved cysteine through the conserved F or W.

V gene: TRBV21-1; CDR3 protein: CASSPYEKLFF
V gene: TRBV10-3; CDR3 protein: CAIGQMNTEAFF
V gene: TRBV3-1; CDR3 protein: CATSTGTGGKTQYF
V gene: TRBV4-1; CDR3 protein: CASSQRDRPSTDTQYF
V gene: TRBV12-3/TRBV12-4; CDR3 protein: CASRSSSGGPYEQYF
V gene: TRBV20-1; CDR3 protein: CSARAWRGAYNEQFF
V gene: TRBV9; CDR3 protein: CASSVVGDPSTDTQYF
V gene: TRBV19; CDR3 protein: CASTPGSSGNTIYF
V gene: TRBV11-2; CDR3 protein: CASSVRQGRDSPLHF
V gene: TRBV2; CDR3 protein: CASSLGLAGVGTDTQYF
V gene: TRBV7-7; CDR3 protein: CASRTTSGTSGSLSGADTQYF
V gene: TRBV12-3/TRBV12-4; CDR3 protein: CASSLARVGDTQYF
V gene: TRBV7-6; CDR3 protein: CASSLAGGMVEKLFF
V gene: TRBV7-2; CDR3 protein: CASSPHRGETEAFF
V gene: TRBV7-6; CDR3 protein: CASSLGTGGIYEQYF
V gene: TRBV9; CDR3 protein: CASSARVLNTEAFF
V gene: TRBV7-9; CDR3 protein: CASSVRLNNEQFF
V gene: TRBV5-1; CDR3 protein: CASFPGQSTDTQYF
V gene: TRBV5-1; CDR3 protein: CASSQGQPGLNQPQHF
V gene: TRBV27; CDR3 protein: CATRQDNEQFF
V gene: TRBV5-6; CDR3 protein: CASSLDRGRSFF
V gene: TRBV20-1; CDR3 protein: CSAHQGGIYGYTF
V gene: TRBV12-3/TRBV12-4; CDR3 protein: CTSSSGQYNEQFF
V gene: TRBV20-1; CDR3 protein: CSARGQGENEQFF
V gene: TRBV7-2; CDR3 protein: CASSLGGTPRPGELFF
V gene: TRBV5-1; CDR3 protein: CASSLFAGSYNEQFF
V gene: TRBV6-4; CDR3 protein: CASRHPGLAGETSYNEQFF
V gene: TRBV12-3/TRBV12-4; CDR3 protein: CASSFESLGDEQYF
V gene: TRBV7-8; CDR3 protein: CASSLTGATEAFF
V gene: TRBV6-1; CDR3 protein: CASTGQGSTEAFF
V gene: TRBV5-1; CDR3 protein: CASSFPGLAGGPQETQYF
V gene: TRBV10-3; CDR3 protein: CAISVGQGEQYF
V gene: TRBV12-3/TRBV12-4; CDR3 protein: CASNVWSGGMGDTQYF
V gene: TRBV9; CDR3 protein: CASSAQGYQPQHF
V gene: TRBV5-1; CDR3 protein: CASSPLAGWSTDTQYF
V gene: TRBV14; CDR3 protein: CASSHWQGPYEQYF
V gene: TRBV5-1; CDR3 protein: CASTFLGTDMNTEAFF
V gene: TRBV7-9; CDR3 protein: CASSPQGFNEKLFF
V gene: TRBV7-9; CDR3 protein: CASSSVGPIYEQYF
V gene: TRBV20-1; CDR3 protein: CSASRDRAEAFF
V gene: TRBV4-3; CDR3 protein: CASSQWGGTDTQYF
V gene: TRBV5-1; CDR3 protein: CASSLVPDSGNTIYF
V gene: TRBV12-3/TRBV12-4; CDR3 protein: CASSWSASVYNEQFF
V gene: TRBV28; CDR3 protein: CASSRGTGPFKQYF
V gene: TRBV21-1; CDR3 protein: CASSLDREDQPQHF
V gene: TRBV7-3; CDR3 protein: CASSLGQGIIYGYTF
V gene: TRBV29-1; CDR3 protein: CSAQGPGANVLTF
V gene: TRBV29-1; CDR3 protein: CSAHTGTPDNNEQFF
V gene: TRBV5-6; CDR3 protein: CASSLAEGTGELFF
V gene: TRBV5-5; CDR3 protein: CASSGEASGAGF
V gene: TRBV7-9; CDR3 protein: CASSLEGSHAFF
V gene: TRBV7-9; CDR3 protein: CARMSLSTDTQYF
V gene: TRBV7-9; CDR3 protein: CASSHRTGGGQETQYF
V gene: TRBV19; CDR3 protein: CASSIPASHTQYF
V gene: TRBV7-6; CDR3 protein: CASSSMGEQYF
V gene: TRBV6-1; CDR3 protein: CASRIPTGEETQYF
V gene: TRBV7-2; CDR3 protein: CASSLGPEASYNSPLHF
V gene: TRBV7-8; CDR3 protein: CASSPRGTSGSTDTQYF
V gene: TRBV12-3/TRBV12-4; CDR3 protein: CASSFSLTYNEQFF
V gene: TRBV7-9; CDR3 protein: CASSLTLGSADTQYF